The source of this TCR beta chain is a study of T cell responses to AZD1222 COVID-19 vaccine. Libraries were prepared by immunoSEQ multiplex PCR; TCRdb keeps only in-frame clonotypes and omits some of them. The data contain 150,000 to 200,000 clones, around 90% of them singletons. This CDR3 is built from 16 residues. CDR1 is SGHTA and CDR2 is FQGNSA in the germline V gene. V gave up 7 bases and J gave up 4 bases; unmatched junction bases: 13. Second doses that came at about 4 or about 12 weeks were put together. As regards this clone: Antigen: not known.

Broader study findings: Donors were mostly white British, more females; clonal diversity possibly underestimated. Increased Spike-specific TCR breadth and depth were observed after two AZD1222 doses.

This receptor was obtained from an adult who received the AZD1222 COVID-19 vaccine. V and J are TRBV7-2 and TRBJ2-3, with 8 bases that match TRBD2. The sample was peripheral blood, taken 28 days after the second AZD1222 dose. The CDR3 nucleotides read TGTGCCAGCACCCCTTTCCGGGAGGGCCGGTCAGATACGCAGTATTTT. Residues: CASTPFREGRSDTQYF.